This T cell receptor beta chain was recorded in a study of T cell repertoires in cytomegalovirus infection. This clonotype was recorded at least ten times. Its target is not known. The CDR3 sequence is 19 residues long. The V end lost 1 base, the J end lost 4 bases, and 22 bases lay between the germline ends. Per the germline V gene, CDR1 is SGHVS and CDR2 is FNYEAQ. TCRdb recomputed calls from the reads with MiXCR, one row per CDR3 protein. The sample lists hundreds of thousands of distinct CDR3 sequences; around a third were seen once. The chain employs TRBV7-6 and TRBJ1-4; no reliable D call. This receptor was identified in a human donor in good health (CMV status not recorded). Some clones in this sample may be carry-over from other donors' samples. This material consisted of cultured PBMCs, taken from culture after CMV antigen stimulation. The CDR3 region is CASSLGGGLPATSNEKLFF. DNA for the CDR3: TGTGCCAGCAGCTTAGGAGGTGGCCTACCCGCGACGAGTAATGAAAAACTGTTTTTT.